The clone carrying this T cell receptor beta chain was observed a few times. The antigen is unknown. One entry per CDR3 protein, called by TCRdb with MiXCR from the 5' RACE reads. The sample has nearly 900,000 distinct CDR3 sequences; roughly 12% are singletons. Germline V gene data show CDR1 as DFQATT and CDR2 as SNEGSKA (reference sequence). CDR3 length: 17 amino acids. V was pared by 6 bases and J by 6 bases, with 28 bases between. The source of the sample is a study of identical twins. Whole-study findings and limits: Cord blood beta clonotypes that were abundant carried fewer insertions, and memory repertoires showed no such trend. Less excess twin sharing appeared in beta out-of-frame sequences. The study found that models underestimated out-of-frame TCR alpha sharing in monozygotic twins.

The sample was also reused in another study, on yellow fever vaccine responses in identical twins.

This TCR came from a woman between 18 and 29 years old in good health. The specimen sequenced was PBMCs. The chain couples TRBV20-1 to TRBJ2-3; TRBD2 might be the D (6 bases). The DNA of the CDR3 is TGCAGTGCGGCCCCCGATCGACTAGTCGACTTACGCGATACGCAGTATTTT. It yields the protein CSAAPDRLVDLRDTQYF.